This T cell receptor (beta chain) was recovered during a study of blood T cell repertoires in COVID-19. Turning to the study itself: Italy, Spain and the United States were the sources of the convalescent and acute COVID-19 samples.

This table comes from immunoSEQ multiplex PCR, and its TCRdb copy is limited to in-frame clones, with some not included. The sample has 140,000 to 150,000 clones, under 90% seen once. V lost 0 bases and J lost 0, with 16 bases in between. Germline lookup yields CDR1 SGHRS and CDR2 YFSETQ. This CDR3 region has 17 residues. The specimen was peripheral blood. This receptor was taken from an older man who had recovered from COVID-19. The rearrangement links TRBV5-1 to TRBJ2-7, with D possibly matching TRBD1 (8 bases). This CDR3 reads CASSLEETGEGSYEQYF. The DNA of the CDR3 is TGCGCCAGCAGCTTGGAAGAGACAGGGGAGGGCTCCTACGAGCAGTACTTC.